The rows below give T cell receptor beta chains drawn from one sample of a study of cytomegalovirus exposure and HLA in healthy donors. Profiling relied on immunoSEQ multiplex PCR, and the TCRdb table lists in-frame clones only, not all of them. The table has some 190,000 clones, approximately 81% seen once. Sample: PBMCs. The receptors originated from a boy under 10 years old in good health and CMV-seronegative. Each CDR3 is given with its conserved first and last residue. Clone size is given for some rows only: seen once, a few or many times, or a class if the clone is expanded.

TRBV2 | . | CASSDPGRPYNEQFF
TRBV29-1 | . | CSVGRRTDSVEAFF
TRBV4-1 | . | CASSQAQLNTEAFF
TRBV28 | . | CASSFIGFARGKAFF
TRBV27 | . | CASSDSGVGQPQHF
TRBV7-9 | once | CASSLGQGALNTIYF
TRBV6-1 | . | CASSVRDSSGANVLTF
TRBV14 | . | CASSQGGATGELFF
TRBV4-2 | . | CATSTERASYNEQFF
TRBV4-2 | . | CASSQQPSGVDTQYF
TRBV30 | . | CAWTGTRNTGELFF
TRBV28 | . | CASSFLLAGASEQYF
TRBV27 | . | CASRSAGEGEKLFF
TRBV30 | . | CAWSKWEDRDYGYTF
TRBV29-1 | . | CSVGGPNTEAFF
TRBV5-6 | once | CASSQGGDTQYF
TRBV7-6 | . | CASSAHPGQETQYF
TRBV27 | . | CASSLRRPGEKLFF
TRBV11-2 | . | CASSLSRYAGTDLYYGYTF
TRBV10-3 | . | CAISEGESGEQFF
TRBV19 | . | CASTGQASLYTEAFF
TRBV12-2 | . | CASRSRQGETEKLFF
TRBV19 | few | CASSIPISGANVLTF
TRBV18 | . | CASSLRLAGELFF
TRBV30 | . | CAQAGGGFLRVNYGYTF
TRBV10-3 | . | CATHPALGALYGYTF
TRBV11-2 | . | CASTRGVAGGRETQYF
TRBV25-1 | . | CASSHSQGFGRDYGYTF
TRBV4-2 | . | CASSQKGPLLAGETGELFF
TRBV7-9 | . | CASNEGQGAGNTIYF
TRBV4-1 | . | CASSQDGQGRQNEQFF
TRBV5-6 | . | CASSAEGEYF
TRBV28 | . | CASSLSTGGAAEAFF
TRBV29-1 | . | CSVETERGAGNTIYF
TRBV4-1 | . | CASSQVAGETYEQYF
TRBV5-4 | . | CASSLRGREKLFF
TRBV21-1 | . | CASSKCGDSGNTIYF
TRBV2 | . | CASSWTSGSIKSNEQFF
TRBV29-1 | . | CSVGSFQDNEQFF
TRBV28 | . | CASSLPGHWSYGYTF
TRBV10-3 | . | CAISELPGLRNTEAFF
TRBV29-1 | . | CSVGYRVSYEQYF
TRBV25-1 | once | CASSPPGLAGSYNEQFF
TRBV27 | . | CASSLSGGEETQYF
TRBV10-3 | . | CAITEGQMLSTEAFF
TRBV15 | . | CATSPTRLLAGGESTDTQYF
TRBV19 | . | CASSPDGGPDTQYF
TRBV25-1 | . | CASSESHRAGTQYF